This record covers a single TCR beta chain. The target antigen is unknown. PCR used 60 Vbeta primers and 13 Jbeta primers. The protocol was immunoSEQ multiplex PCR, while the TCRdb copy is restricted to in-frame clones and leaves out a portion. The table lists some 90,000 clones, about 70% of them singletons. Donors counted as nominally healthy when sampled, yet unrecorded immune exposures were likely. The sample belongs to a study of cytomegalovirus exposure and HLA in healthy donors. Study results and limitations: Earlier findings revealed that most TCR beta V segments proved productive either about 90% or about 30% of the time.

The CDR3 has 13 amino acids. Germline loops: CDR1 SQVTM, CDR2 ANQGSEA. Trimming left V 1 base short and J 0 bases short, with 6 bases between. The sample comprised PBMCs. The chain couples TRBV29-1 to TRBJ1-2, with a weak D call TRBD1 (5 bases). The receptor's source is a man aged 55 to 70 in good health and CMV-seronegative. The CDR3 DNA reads TGCAGCGTTGAAGGACAGACTAACTATGGCTACACCTTC. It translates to CSVEGQTNYGYTF.